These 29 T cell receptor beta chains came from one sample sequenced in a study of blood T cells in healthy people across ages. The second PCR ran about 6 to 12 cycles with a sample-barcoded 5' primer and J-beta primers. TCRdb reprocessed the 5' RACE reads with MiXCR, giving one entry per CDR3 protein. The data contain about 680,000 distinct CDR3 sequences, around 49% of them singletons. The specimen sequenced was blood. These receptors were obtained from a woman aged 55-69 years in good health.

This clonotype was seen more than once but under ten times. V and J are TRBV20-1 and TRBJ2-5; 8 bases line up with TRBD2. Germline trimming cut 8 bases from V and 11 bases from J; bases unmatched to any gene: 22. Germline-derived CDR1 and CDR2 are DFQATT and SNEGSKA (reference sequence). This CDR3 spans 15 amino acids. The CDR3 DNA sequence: TGCAGTCTCAAAAACTCAGCGGGAGACAAAAATGAGCAGTACTTC. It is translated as CSLKNSAGDKNEQYF.

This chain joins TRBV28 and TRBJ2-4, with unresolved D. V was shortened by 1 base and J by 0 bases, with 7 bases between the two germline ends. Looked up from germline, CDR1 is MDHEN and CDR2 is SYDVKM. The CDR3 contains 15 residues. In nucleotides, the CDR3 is TGTGCCAGCAGTTTATCACGACTAGCCAAAAACATTCAGTACTTC. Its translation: CASSLSRLAKNIQYF.

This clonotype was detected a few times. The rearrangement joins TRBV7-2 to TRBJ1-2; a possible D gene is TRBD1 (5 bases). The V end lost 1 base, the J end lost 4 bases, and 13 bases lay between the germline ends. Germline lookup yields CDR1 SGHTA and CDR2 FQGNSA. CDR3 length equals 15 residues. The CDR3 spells CASSLEAQGLYGYTF. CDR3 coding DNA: TGTGCCAGCAGCTTAGAAGCCCAGGGCCTCTATGGCTACACCTTC.

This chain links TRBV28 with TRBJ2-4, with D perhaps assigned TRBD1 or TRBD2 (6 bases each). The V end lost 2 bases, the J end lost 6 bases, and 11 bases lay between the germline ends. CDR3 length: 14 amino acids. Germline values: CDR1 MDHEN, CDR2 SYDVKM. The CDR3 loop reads CASSLRGTINIQYF. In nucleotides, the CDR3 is TGTGCCAGCAGTTTACGCGGGACAATAAACATTCAGTACTTC.

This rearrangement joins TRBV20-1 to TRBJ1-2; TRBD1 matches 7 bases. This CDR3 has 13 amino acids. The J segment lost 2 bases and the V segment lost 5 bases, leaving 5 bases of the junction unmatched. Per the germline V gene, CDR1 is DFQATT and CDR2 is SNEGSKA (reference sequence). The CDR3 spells CSAGTEINYGYTF. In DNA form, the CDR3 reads TGCAGTGCTGGGACAGAGATAAACTATGGCTACACCTTC.

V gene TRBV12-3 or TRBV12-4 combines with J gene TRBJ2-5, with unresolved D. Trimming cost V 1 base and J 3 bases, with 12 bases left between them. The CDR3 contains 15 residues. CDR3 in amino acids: CASSLGTSIKETQYF. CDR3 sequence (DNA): TGTGCCAGCAGTTTAGGCACAAGCATAAAAGAGACCCAGTACTTC.

The CDR3 protein is CASSLASGLAGVNEQFF. The DNA for the CDR3 is TGCGCCAGCAGCTTGGCTTCGGGACTAGCGGGGGTCAATGAGCAGTTCTTC. V is TRBV5-1 and J is TRBJ2-1, with TRBD2 matching 14 bases. Germline-derived CDR1 and CDR2 are SGHRS and YFSETQ. The CDR3 runs 17 residues. Trimming at V came to 0 bases and at J to 6 bases, leaving 5 bases not matched to a gene.

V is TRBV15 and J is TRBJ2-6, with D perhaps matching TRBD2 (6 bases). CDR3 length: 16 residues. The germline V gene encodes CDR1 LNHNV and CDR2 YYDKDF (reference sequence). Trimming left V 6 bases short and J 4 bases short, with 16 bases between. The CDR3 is CATRWGDRPGANVLTF. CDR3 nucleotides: TGTGCCACCAGATGGGGGGATCGCCCCGGGGCCAACGTCCTGACTTTC.

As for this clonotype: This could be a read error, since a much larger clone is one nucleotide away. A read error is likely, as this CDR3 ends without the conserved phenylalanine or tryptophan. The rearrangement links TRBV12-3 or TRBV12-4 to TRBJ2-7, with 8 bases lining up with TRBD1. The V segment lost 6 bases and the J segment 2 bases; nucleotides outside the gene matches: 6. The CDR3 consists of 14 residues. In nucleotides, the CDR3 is TGTGCCAGCAGCTTACAGGGGGGAACCTACGAGCAGTACTCC. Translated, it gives CASSLQGGTYEQYS.

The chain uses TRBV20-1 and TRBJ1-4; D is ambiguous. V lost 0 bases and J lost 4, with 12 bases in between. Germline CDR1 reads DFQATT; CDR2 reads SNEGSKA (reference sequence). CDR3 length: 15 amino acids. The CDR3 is CSARDFTEGNEKLFF. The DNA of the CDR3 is TGCAGTGCTAGAGATTTCACAGAGGGTAATGAAAAACTGTTTTTT.

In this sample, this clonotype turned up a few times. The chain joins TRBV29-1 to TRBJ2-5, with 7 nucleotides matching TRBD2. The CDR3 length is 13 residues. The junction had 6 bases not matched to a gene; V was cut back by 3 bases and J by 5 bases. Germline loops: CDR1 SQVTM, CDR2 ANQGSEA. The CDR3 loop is CSVDLAGSETQYF. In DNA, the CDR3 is TGCAGCGTTGATTTAGCGGGTAGTGAGACCCAGTACTTC.

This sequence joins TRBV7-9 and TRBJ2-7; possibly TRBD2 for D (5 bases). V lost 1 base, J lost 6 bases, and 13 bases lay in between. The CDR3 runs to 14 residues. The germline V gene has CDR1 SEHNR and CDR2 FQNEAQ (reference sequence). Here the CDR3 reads CASSLGMDSGEQYF. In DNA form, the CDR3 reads TGTGCCAGCAGCTTAGGAATGGACTCGGGCGAGCAGTACTTC.

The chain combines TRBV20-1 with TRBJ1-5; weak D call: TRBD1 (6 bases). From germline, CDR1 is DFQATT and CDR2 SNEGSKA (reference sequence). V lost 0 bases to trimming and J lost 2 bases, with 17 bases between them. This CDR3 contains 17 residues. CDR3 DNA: TGCAGTGCTAGAGAGTTGAGGGGGTATAGCGGCAATCAGCCCCAGCATTTT. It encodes CSARELRGYSGNQPQHF.

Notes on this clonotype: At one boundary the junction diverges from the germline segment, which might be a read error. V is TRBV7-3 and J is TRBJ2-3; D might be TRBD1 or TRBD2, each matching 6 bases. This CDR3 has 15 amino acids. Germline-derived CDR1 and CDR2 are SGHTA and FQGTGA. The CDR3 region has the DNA TGTGTCAGCAGCTTAAAGGGGGGCTGGGTAGATACGCAGTATTTT. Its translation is CVSSLKGGWVDTQYF. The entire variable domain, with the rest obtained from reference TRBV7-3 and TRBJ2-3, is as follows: GAGVSQTPSNKVTEKGKYVELRCDPISGHTALYWYRQSLGQGPEFLIYFQGTGAADDSGLPNDRFFAVRPEGSVSTLKIQRTERGDSAVYLCVSSLKGGWVDTQYFGPGTRLTVL.

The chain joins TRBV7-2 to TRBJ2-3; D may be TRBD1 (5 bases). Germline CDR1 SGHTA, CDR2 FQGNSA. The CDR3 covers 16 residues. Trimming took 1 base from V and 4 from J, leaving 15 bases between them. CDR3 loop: CASSLELTSRADTQYF. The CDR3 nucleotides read TGTGCCAGCAGCTTAGAACTCACCAGCAGGGCAGATACGCAGTATTTT.

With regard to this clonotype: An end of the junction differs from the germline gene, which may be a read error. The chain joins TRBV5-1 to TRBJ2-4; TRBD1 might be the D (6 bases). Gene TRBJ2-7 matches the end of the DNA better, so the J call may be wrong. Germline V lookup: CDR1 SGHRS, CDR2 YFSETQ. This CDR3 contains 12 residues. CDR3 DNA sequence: TGCGCCAGCGGCTTGGAGGACAGCGAGCAGTACTTC. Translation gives CASGLEDSEQYF.

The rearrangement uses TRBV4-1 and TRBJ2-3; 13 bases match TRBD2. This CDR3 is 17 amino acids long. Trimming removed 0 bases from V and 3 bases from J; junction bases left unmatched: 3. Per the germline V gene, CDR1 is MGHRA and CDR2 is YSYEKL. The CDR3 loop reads CASSQESTSGGTDTQYF. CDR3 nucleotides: TGCGCCAGCAGCCAAGAATCGACTAGCGGGGGGACAGATACGCAGTATTTT.

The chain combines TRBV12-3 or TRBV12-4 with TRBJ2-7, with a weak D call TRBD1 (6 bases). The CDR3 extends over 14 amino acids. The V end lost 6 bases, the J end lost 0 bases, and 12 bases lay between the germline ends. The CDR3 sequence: CASRRGGLSYEQYF. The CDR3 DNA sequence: TGTGCCAGCAGGCGTGGGGGCCTCTCCTACGAGCAGTACTTC.

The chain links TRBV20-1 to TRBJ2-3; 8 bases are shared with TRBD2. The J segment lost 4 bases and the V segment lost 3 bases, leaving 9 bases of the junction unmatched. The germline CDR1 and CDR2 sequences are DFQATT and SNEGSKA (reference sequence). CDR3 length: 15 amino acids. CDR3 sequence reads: CSASPLAGIADTQYF. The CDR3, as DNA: TGCAGTGCTAGCCCCCTAGCGGGTATTGCAGATACGCAGTATTTT.

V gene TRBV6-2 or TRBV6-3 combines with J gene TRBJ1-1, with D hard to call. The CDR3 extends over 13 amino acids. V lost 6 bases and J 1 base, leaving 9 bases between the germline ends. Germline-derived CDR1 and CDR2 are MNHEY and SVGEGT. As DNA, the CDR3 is TGTGCCAGCAGACCCTTGGGGAACACTGAAGCTTTCTTT. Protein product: CASRPLGNTEAFF.

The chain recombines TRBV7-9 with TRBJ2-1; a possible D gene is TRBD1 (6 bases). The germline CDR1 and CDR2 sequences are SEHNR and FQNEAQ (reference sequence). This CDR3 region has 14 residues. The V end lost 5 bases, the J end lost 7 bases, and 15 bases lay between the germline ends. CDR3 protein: CASSEQGPGNEQFF. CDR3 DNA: TGTGCCAGCAGCGAACAGGGTCCGGGGAATGAGCAGTTCTTC.

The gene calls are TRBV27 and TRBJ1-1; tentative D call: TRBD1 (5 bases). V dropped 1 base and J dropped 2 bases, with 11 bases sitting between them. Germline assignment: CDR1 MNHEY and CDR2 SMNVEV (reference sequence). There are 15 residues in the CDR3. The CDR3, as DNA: TGTGCCAGCAGTTTATGGAAGGGGACCAACACTGAAGCTTTCTTT. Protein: CASSLWKGTNTEAFF.

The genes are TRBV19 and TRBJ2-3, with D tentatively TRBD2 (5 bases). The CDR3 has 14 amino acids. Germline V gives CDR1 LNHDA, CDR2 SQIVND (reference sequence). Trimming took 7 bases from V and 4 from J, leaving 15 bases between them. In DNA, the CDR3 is TGTGCCAGTACCCGGGGTCGGGTGGCAGATACGCAGTATTTT. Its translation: CASTRGRVADTQYF.

CDR3 residues: CASSLDRGSGSGETQYF. The DNA for the CDR3 is TGTGCCAGCAGCTTAGACAGGGGTAGCGGGAGCGGGGAGACCCAGTACTTC. The rearrangement uses TRBV11-2 and TRBJ2-5; 9 positions match TRBD2. Per germline, CDR1 SGHAT and CDR2 FQNNGV. Trimming cost V 0 bases and J 5 bases; bases outside gene matches: 10. The CDR3 is made up of 17 amino acids.

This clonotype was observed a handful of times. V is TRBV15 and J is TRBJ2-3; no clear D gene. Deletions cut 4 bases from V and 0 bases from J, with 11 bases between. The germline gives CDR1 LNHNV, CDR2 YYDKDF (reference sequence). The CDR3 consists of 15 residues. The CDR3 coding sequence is TGTGCCACCAGCAAGAAGCCAACTAGCACAGATACGCAGTATTTT. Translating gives CATSKKPTSTDTQYF. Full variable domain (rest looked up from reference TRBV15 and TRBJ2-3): DAMVIQNPRYQVTQFGKPVTLSCSQTLNHNVMYWYQQKSSQAPKLLFHYYDKDFNNEADTPDNFQSRRPNTSFCFLDIRSPGLGDTAMYLCATSKKPTSTDTQYFGPGTRLTVL.

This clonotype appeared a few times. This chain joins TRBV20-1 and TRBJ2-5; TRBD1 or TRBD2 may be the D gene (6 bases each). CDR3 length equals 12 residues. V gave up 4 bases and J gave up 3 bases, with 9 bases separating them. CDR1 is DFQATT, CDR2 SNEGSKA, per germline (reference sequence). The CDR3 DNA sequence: TGCAGTGCTAATAGGGGGGAAGAGACCCAGTACTTC. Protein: CSANRGEETQYF.

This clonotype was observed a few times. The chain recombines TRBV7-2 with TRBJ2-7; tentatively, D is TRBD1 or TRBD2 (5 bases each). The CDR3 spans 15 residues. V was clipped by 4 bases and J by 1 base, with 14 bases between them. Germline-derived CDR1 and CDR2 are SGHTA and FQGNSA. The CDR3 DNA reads TGTGCCAGCAGCTGGGGACCGGGATCATCCTACGAGCAGTACTTC. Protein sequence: CASSWGPGSSYEQYF. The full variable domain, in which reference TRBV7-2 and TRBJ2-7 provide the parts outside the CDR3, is GAGVSQSPSNKVTEKGKDVELRCDPISGHTALYWYRQSLGQGLEFLIYFQGNSAPDKSGLPSDRFSAERTGGSVSTLTIQRTQQEDSAVYLCASSWGPGSSYEQYFGPGTRLTVT.

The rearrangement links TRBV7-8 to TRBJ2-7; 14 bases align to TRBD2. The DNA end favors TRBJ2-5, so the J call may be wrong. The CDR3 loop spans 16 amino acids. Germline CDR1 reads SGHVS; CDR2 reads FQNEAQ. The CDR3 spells CASSFGLAGGYGTQYF. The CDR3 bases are TGTGCCAGCAGCTTCGGACTAGCGGGAGGTTATGGGACCCAGTACTTC.

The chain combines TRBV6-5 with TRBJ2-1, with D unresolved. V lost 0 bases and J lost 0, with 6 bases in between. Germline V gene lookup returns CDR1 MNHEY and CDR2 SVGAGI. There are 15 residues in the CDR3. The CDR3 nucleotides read TGTGCCAGCAGTTACTCGCCCAACTCCTACAATGAGCAGTTCTTC. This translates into CASSYSPNSYNEQFF.